Listed here are 16 T cell receptor beta chains from one sample, sequenced in a study of chemoradiotherapy in HPV16-positive cancers. Method: immunoSEQ multiplex PCR; TCRdb's copy keeps in-frame clones and lacks some. The table has around 40,000 clones, 76% seen once. This specimen consisted of blood, obtained from a patient who underwent chemoradiotherapy. All receptors come from a human donor with HPV-associated anogenital cancer.

This clone was detected once. DNA for the CDR3: TGCAGTGCCAAAGTGGGATACGAGCAGTACTTC. Encoded protein: CSAKVGYEQYF. V usage is TRBV20-1 and J usage is TRBJ2-7; D is unclear. The V and J ends lost 6 bases and 4 bases respectively, with 10 bases between them. Germline V lookup: CDR1 DFQATT, CDR2 SNEGSKA (reference sequence). There are 11 residues in the CDR3.

The table lists this clone with a count of one. The chain uses TRBV5-4 and TRBJ2-5, with D perhaps TRBD2 (5 bases). The DNA end lines up better with TRBJ2-7; the J call may be wrong. The CDR3 has 14 amino acids. Germline CDR1 and CDR2: SGHNT and YYREEE (reference sequence). The CDR3 here is CASSSLTSPYEQYF. In nucleotides, the CDR3 is TGTGCCAGCAGTTCCTTAACTAGTCCCTACGAGCAGTACTTC.

The J gene is TRBJ1-6, the V gene TRBV2; unclear D gene. V lost 7 bases and J 6 bases, leaving 4 bases between the germline ends. CDR3 size: 11 residues. CDR1 and CDR2 from the germline V gene are SNHLY and FYNNEI. In DNA, the CDR3 is TGTGCCAGCACCACTAATTCACCCCTCCACTTT. The encoded protein is CASTTNSPLHF.

This chain links TRBV30 with TRBJ2-1; 8 positions agree with TRBD2. The germline V gene has CDR1 GTSNPN and CDR2 SVGIG (reference sequence). The CDR3 runs 14 residues. V lost 4 bases, J lost 10 bases, and 12 bases stayed unmatched. The CDR3 here is CAWTPGTSLYEQFF. The DNA of the CDR3 is TGTGCCTGGACCCCCGGGACTAGTCTTTACGAGCAGTTCTTC.

This chain joins TRBV2 and TRBJ2-7; TRBD1 is a possible D gene (6 bases). Germline CDR1 and CDR2: SNHLY and FYNNEI. CDR3 length equals 14 residues. The ends were cut back, 6 bases at V and 9 bases at J, with 21 bases in the middle. The DNA of the CDR3 is TGTGCCAGCAGCCTACAGGGAGATGGGGTGGGGCAGTACTTC. Encoded protein: CASSLQGDGVGQYF.

This clone has just a few counts. The gene calls are TRBV7-2 and TRBJ1-6; D gene uncertain. Trimming took off 6 bases at V and 10 bases at J, with 13 bases between the two ends. The CDR3 is 13 residues long. Germline V gene lookup returns CDR1 SGHTA and CDR2 FQGNSA. CDR3 nucleotides: TGTGCCAGCAGTACCGGCGCGGGATCACCCCTCCACTTT. This translates into CASSTGAGSPLHF.

The V call is TRBV4-3, the J call TRBJ1-2, with 9 nucleotides matching TRBD1. The CDR3 is 15 residues long. V gave up 3 bases and J gave up 4 bases; unmatched junction bases: 6. The germline gives CDR1 LGHNA, CDR2 YSLEER. The CDR3 DNA follows: TGCGCCAGCAGCCAGGGGACAGGGCGCGGCTATGGCTACACCTTC. Encoded protein: CASSQGTGRGYGYTF.

This clone was counted only a few times. The chain has TRBV7-9 and TRBJ1-1; no firm D call. Germline-derived CDR1 and CDR2 are SEHNR and FQNEAQ (reference sequence). This CDR3 is built from 14 residues. Trimming removed 5 bases from V and 5 bases from J, with 15 bases in between. The DNA of the CDR3 is TGTGCCAGCAGCCGCAATTCCGGGCAAACTGAAGCTTTCTTT. Translating gives CASSRNSGQTEAFF. The variable domain in full, with the rest retrieved from reference TRBV7-9 and TRBJ1-1, is DTGVSQNPRHKITKRGQNVTFRCDPISEHNRLYWYRQTLGQGPEFLTYFQNEAQLEKSRLLSDRFSAERPKGSFSTLEIQRTEQGDSAMYLCASSRNSGQTEAFFGQGTRLTVV.

CDR3 amino acids: CASGSLSTDTQYF. The CDR3 DNA sequence: TGCGCCAGTGGCAGCCTCAGCACAGATACGCAGTATTTT. This chain links TRBV5-1 with TRBJ2-3; D unclear. The CDR3 has 13 amino acids. In germline, CDR1 is SGHRS, CDR2 YFSETQ. V gave up 8 bases and J gave up 0 bases, with 10 bases separating them.

The chain joins TRBV15 to TRBJ1-3; D gene unclear. V lost 5 bases, J lost 0 bases, and 8 bases lay in between. This CDR3 is 14 amino acids long. Germline values: CDR1 LNHNV, CDR2 YYDKDF (reference sequence). CDR3 sequence reads: CATSFFPSGNTIYF. CDR3 nucleotide sequence: TGTGCCACCAGCTTTTTCCCCTCTGGAAACACCATATATTTT.

The DNA of the CDR3 is TGTGCCAGTAGTATCGGGCACAAAAACACTGAAGCTTTCTTT. As protein: CASSIGHKNTEAFF. The J gene is TRBJ1-1, the V gene TRBV19; no clear D. The CDR3 sequence is 14 residues long. Germline V gives CDR1 LNHDA, CDR2 SQIVND (reference sequence). V was pared by 3 bases and J by 2 bases, with 10 bases between. Complete variable domain (other parts from reference TRBV19 and TRBJ1-1): DGGITQSPKYLFRKEGQNVTLSCEQNLNHDAMYWYRQDPGQGLRLIYYSQIVNDFQKGDIAEGYSVSREKKESFPLTVTSAQKNPTAFYLCASSIGHKNTEAFFGQGTRLTVV.

The chain is built from TRBV15 and TRBJ2-7; possibly TRBD1 for D (5 bases). Germline V lookup: CDR1 LNHNV, CDR2 YYDKDF (reference sequence). V shed 5 bases and J shed 0 bases, with 11 bases lying between them. This CDR3 comprises 14 residues. CDR3 DNA: TGTGCCACCAGCCCGGACACCTCCTCCTACGAGCAGTACTTC. Its translation is CATSPDTSSYEQYF.

The chain couples TRBV7-9 to TRBJ2-1, with 10 bases identical to TRBD1. CDR1 and CDR2 (germline): SEHNR, FQNEAQ (reference sequence). The V gene end was trimmed by 8 bases and the J gene end by 8 bases; junction bases not matched to a gene: 9. This CDR3 is built from 14 residues. The DNA of the CDR3 is TGTGCCAGCCACCCGGGACAGGGGTACGATGAGCAGTTCTTC. It translates to CASHPGQGYDEQFF.

This clone was found a few times. The chain links TRBV7-3 to TRBJ1-6; D is perhaps TRBD1 (6 bases). Trimming took 1 base from V and 6 from J, leaving 13 bases between them. CDR3 size: 16 residues. From germline, CDR1 is SGHTA and CDR2 FQGTGA. CDR3 coding DNA: TGTGCCAGCAGCTTAAGCACGCGAGGGGGTAATTCACCCCTCCACTTT. Protein: CASSLSTRGGNSPLHF.

DNA of the CDR3: TGTGCCAGCAGCTTAGACAGGGATCACACCATATATTTT. The encoded protein is CASSLDRDHTIYF. The chain carries TRBV7-6 and TRBJ1-3; D possibly corresponds to TRBD1 (6 bases). The length of the CDR3 is 13 residues. V was cut by 1 base and J by 8 bases, with 9 bases left in between. Looked up from germline, CDR1 is SGHVS and CDR2 is FNYEAQ.

The genes are TRBV5-5 and TRBJ1-1; D gene unclear. The germline V gene has CDR1 SGHKS and CDR2 YYEKEE (reference sequence). This CDR3 contains 12 residues. Trimming pared 2 bases from V and 3 bases from J, leaving 5 bases between. The CDR3 loop reads CASSFRYTEAFF. The CDR3, as DNA: TGTGCCAGCAGCTTCCGGTACACTGAAGCTTTCTTT.